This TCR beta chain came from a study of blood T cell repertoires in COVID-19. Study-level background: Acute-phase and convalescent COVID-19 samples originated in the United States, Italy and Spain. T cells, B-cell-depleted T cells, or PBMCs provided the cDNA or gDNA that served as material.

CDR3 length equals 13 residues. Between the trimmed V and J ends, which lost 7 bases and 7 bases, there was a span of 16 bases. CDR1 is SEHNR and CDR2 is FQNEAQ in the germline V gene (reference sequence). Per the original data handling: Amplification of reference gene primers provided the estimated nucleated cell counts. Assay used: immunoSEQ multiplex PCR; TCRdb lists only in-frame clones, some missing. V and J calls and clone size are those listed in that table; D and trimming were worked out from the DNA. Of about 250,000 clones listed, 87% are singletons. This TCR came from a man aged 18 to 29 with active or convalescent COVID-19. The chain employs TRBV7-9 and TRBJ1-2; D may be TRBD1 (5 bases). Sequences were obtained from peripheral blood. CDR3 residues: CASTLGRVSGYTF. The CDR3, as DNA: TGTGCCAGCACCCTAGGCAGGGTGAGTGGCTACACCTTC.